The clone carrying this T cell receptor (beta chain) was picked up many times. This record comes from a study of regulatory T cells in long-lasting Graves disease. Overall study context: Persistent Graves' disease meant over 5 years of antithyroid drugs with positive TSH receptor antibodies.

As for time point: persistent/refractory GD, antithyroid drugs over 5 years with positive TRAb. Generation of the TCR library employed RNA extracted from PBMCs. This CDR3 region has 14 residues. From germline, CDR1 is MNHNS and CDR2 SASEGT. V dropped 1 base and J dropped 3 bases, with 9 bases sitting between them. Investigators prepared the TCR beta libraries by applying iRepertoire HTBI primers and Arm-PCR of CDR3 regions. TCRdb passed the multiplex PCR reads through MiXCR, listing each CDR3 protein once. The repertoire holds around 450,000 distinct CDR3 sequences, with about a fifth as singletons. The receptor comes from a female donor with Graves disease. The sample was peripheral blood mononuclear cells (PBMCs), taken when the disease was refractory, from a patient treated with antithyroid drugs. The genes are TRBV6-1 and TRBJ1-1, with D uncertain. DNA for the CDR3: TGTGCCAGCAGTGAAGGTCAGGCCGACACTGAAGCTTTCTTT. It encodes CASSEGQADTEAFF.